This TCR beta chain appears in the sequencing data of a study of T cell repertoires in cytomegalovirus infection. Overall study: Through public TCR beta signatures, both CMV infection and matching HLA type were indicated. Study results and limitations: Dominant in the ex vivo response were TCR beta clonotypes restricted by HLA-C and specific for CMV. Cumulative public TCR beta family frequency identified CMV carriers with the relevant HLA.

This clonotype was detected only a few times. Its specificity is not known. Germline CDR1 is LNHDA and CDR2 is SQIVND (reference sequence). Trimming took 2 bases from V and 7 from J; bases not matched to a gene: 5. The CDR3 has 14 amino acids. TCRdb re-called the reads with MiXCR, one entry per CDR3 protein. The sample has some 200,000 distinct CDR3 sequences, roughly a fifth seen once. The sequenced sample consisted of PBMCs. This chain links TRBV19 with TRBJ1-5, with 7 bases aligning to TRBD1. The clonotype comes from a human donor in good health (CMV status not recorded). Some clones in this sample may be carry-over from other donors' samples. The CDR3 reads CASSISGGSQPQHF. DNA of the CDR3: TGTGCCAGTAGTATATCAGGGGGAAGCCAGCCCCAGCATTTT.